This T cell receptor (beta chain) was identified in a study of blood T cells in healthy people across ages. Findings and limits, study-wide: Expanded clonotype changes were possibly confounded by unknown donor CMV status. The recorded TCR beta diversity per million T cells decreased in a roughly linear manner with age.

The second PCR ran roughly 7 to 11 cycles with a sample-barcoded 5' primer and J-beta primers. TCRdb analysed the 5' RACE reads with MiXCR anew, one entry per CDR3 protein. This table holds 750,000 to 850,000 distinct CDR3 sequences, 20% to 30% found once. The trim removed 3 bases at V and 6 bases at J, leaving 9 bases unmatched. Germline values: CDR1 MGHDK, CDR2 SYGVNS. This CDR3 region has 15 residues. On this clonotype: Antigen specificity is unknown.

The same sample was also studied in work on T cells of mothers and their children.

The chain uses TRBV25-1 and TRBJ2-3; 7 nucleotides align to TRBD2. The source is a boy aged 10-17 years in good health. The specimen sequenced was blood. This CDR3 reads CASSEGAGRRDTQYF. The CDR3 DNA sequence: TGTGCCAGCAGTGAGGGAGCGGGGAGAAGGGATACGCAGTATTTT.